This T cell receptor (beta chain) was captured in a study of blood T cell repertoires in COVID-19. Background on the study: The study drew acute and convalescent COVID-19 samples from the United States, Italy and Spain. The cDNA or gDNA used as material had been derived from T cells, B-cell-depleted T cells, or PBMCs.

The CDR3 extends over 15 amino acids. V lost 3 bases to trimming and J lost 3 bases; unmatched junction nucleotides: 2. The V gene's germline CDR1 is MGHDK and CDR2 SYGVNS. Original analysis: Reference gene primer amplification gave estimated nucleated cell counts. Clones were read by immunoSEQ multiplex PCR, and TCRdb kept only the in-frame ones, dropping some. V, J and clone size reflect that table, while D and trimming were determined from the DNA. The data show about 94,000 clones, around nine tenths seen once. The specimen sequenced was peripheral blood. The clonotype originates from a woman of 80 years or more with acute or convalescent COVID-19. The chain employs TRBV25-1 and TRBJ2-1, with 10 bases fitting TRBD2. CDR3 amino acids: CASSDTSGDYNEQFF. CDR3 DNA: TGTGCCAGCAGTGATACTAGCGGGGACTACAATGAGCAGTTCTTC.